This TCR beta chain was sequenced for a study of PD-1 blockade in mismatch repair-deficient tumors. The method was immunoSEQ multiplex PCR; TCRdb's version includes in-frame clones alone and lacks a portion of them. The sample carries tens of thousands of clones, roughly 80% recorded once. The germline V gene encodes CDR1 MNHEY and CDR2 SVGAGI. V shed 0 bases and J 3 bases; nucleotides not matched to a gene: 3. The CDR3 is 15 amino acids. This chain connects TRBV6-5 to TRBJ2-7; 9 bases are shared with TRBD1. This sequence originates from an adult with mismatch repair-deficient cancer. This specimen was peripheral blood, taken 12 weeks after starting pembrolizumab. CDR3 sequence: CASSYSTGGNYEQYF. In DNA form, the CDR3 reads TGTGCCAGCAGTTACTCGACAGGGGGAAACTACGAGCAGTACTTC.